The rows below give T cell receptor beta chains drawn from one sample of a study of cytomegalovirus exposure and HLA in healthy donors. TCRdb's table, derived via immunoSEQ multiplex PCR, lists solely in-frame clones and lacks some. The sample shows approximately 190,000 clones, roughly four fifths of them seen only once. The sequencing input was PBMCs. These receptors all come from a boy under 10 years old in good health and CMV-seronegative. Both conserved end residues are part of each CDR3. The D gene is left open where the match is weak. Rows give clone size only sometimes, using once, few, many, or a class for an expanded clone.

CDR3nt | CDR3aa | d_gene | j_gene | v_gene | abundance
TGTGCCAGCAGCCAGGAGGGACTAGCGGGGGGCCGGGGCACAGATACGCAGTATTTT | CASSQEGLAGGRGTDTQYF | TRBD2 | TRBJ2-3 | TRBV4-2 | -
TGTGCCAGCAGCCCCGGGACAAAGAATGAAAAACTGTTTTTT | CASSPGTKNEKLFF | - | TRBJ1-4 | TRBV7-9 | -
TGTGCCAGTAGTATCCCCGGACAGACCAAGTTT | CASSIPGQTKF | - | TRBJ1-1 | TRBV19 | once
TGTGCCAGCAGTAGGGCCAGGGGTACCGGCTACACCTTC | CASSRARGTGYTF | - | TRBJ1-2 | TRBV25-1 | -
TGTGCCAGCCGTAACAGGGTCACCACTAGCACAGATACGCAGTATTTT | CASRNRVTTSTDTQYF | - | TRBJ2-3 | TRBV25-1 | -
TGCGCCAGCAGCCCGGGGACTAGCGGGGCAGATACGCAGTATTTT | CASSPGTSGADTQYF | TRBD2 | TRBJ2-3 | TRBV5-1 | -
TGTGCCAGCAGCCCATCCTGGGGCAGCCACGAGCAGTACTTC | CASSPSWGSHEQYF | - | TRBJ2-7 | TRBV7-2 | -
TGTGCCAGCAGCCTGGGGACAGCGAATTCACCCCTCCACTTT | CASSLGTANSPLHF | TRBD1 | TRBJ1-6 | TRBV6-6 | once
TGTGCCAGGGCCCGCCGGGGGGGCTGGTATTGTTACGAGCAGTACTTC | CARARRGGWYCYEQYF | TRBD2 | TRBJ2-7 | TRBV27 | -
TGTGCCAGCAGTAAACAGCGGGGGGCCTACAATGAGCAGTTCTTC | CASSKQRGAYNEQFF | TRBD2 | TRBJ2-1 | TRBV6-5 | -
TGTGCCAGCAGCTCCGGACAGTCCTCTTTCTATGGCTACACCTTC | CASSSGQSSFYGYTF | - | TRBJ1-2 | TRBV7-9 | -
TGTGCCAGCAGCGGCGGCAGGGCTGGTCAGCCCCAGCATTTT | CASSGGRAGQPQHF | - | TRBJ1-5 | TRBV7-9 | few
TGTGCCAGCAGCCGGGGGGAGCAAGAGACCCAGTACTTC | CASSRGEQETQYF | - | TRBJ2-5 | TRBV4-2 | -
TGTGCCTGGAGTCGGCTTGCGGGGGGCAATGAGCAGTTCTTC | CAWSRLAGGNEQFF | TRBD2 | TRBJ2-1 | TRBV30 | -
TGTGCCAGCAGTTTAGGGACAGGCTATTACGAGCAGTACTTC | CASSLGTGYYEQYF | TRBD1 | TRBJ2-7 | TRBV27 | -
TGTGCCAGCAGGCGGGACAGGGGAAGAGAGACCCAGTACTTC | CASRRDRGRETQYF | TRBD1 | TRBJ2-5 | TRBV2 | -
TGTGCCAGCGGAGGGACAGCCCAAGAGACCCAGTACTTC | CASGGTAQETQYF | - | TRBJ2-5 | TRBV2 | -
TGTGCCAGCTCCCCGACTAGCGGTAGCACAGATACGCAGTATTTT | CASSPTSGSTDTQYF | TRBD2 | TRBJ2-3 | TRBV6-5 | once
TGCGCCAGCAGCCCCGGGACAGACACTGGCGAGCAGTACTTC | CASSPGTDTGEQYF | TRBD1 | TRBJ2-7 | TRBV5-1 | few
TGTGCCATCAGGGATAGCGGGAACACTGAAGCTTTCTTT | CAIRDSGNTEAFF | - | TRBJ1-1 | TRBV10-3 | -
TGCGCCAGCAGCCCCTCCCTGGCAGTCACCCAGTTCTTC | CASSPSLAVTQFF | - | TRBJ2-1 | TRBV4-1 | -
TGTGCCAGCTCACCACCGGGGAGTGGATATTACGAGACCCAGTACTTC | CASSPPGSGYYETQYF | - | TRBJ2-5 | TRBV18 | -
TGCAGCGTCGCCGGGACAGGACCCTGGGGCTACACCTTC | CSVAGTGPWGYTF | TRBD1 | TRBJ1-2 | TRBV29-1 | -
TGTGCCATCAGGGGGGGGTACTTAGAGACCCAGTACTTC | CAIRGGYLETQYF | TRBD2 | TRBJ2-5 | TRBV10-3 | -
TGCGCCAGCAGCCAAGATCAGGGGGGATACGAGCAGTACTTC | CASSQDQGGYEQYF | - | TRBJ2-7 | TRBV4-3 | -
TGTGCCTGGAGTGTACTCAGATCCAGGGCTAATTCACCCCTCCACTTT | CAWSVLRSRANSPLHF | - | TRBJ1-6 | TRBV30 | -
TGTGCCAGCTCGCGGGGCCGGGGGTCTAACTATGGCTACACCTTC | CASSRGRGSNYGYTF | - | TRBJ1-2 | TRBV6-5 | once
TGTGCCAGCAGCTTAGGGAGAGAGACCCAGTACTTC | CASSLGRETQYF | - | TRBJ2-5 | TRBV7-2 | -
TGCGCCAGCAGCCCCCGGTCGGGGACAGGGGCCGGGGAGCTGTTTTTT | CASSPRSGTGAGELFF | TRBD1 | TRBJ2-2 | TRBV4-3 | -
TGTGCCAGCAGCTTAGTGAGGGTCCAAGAGACCCAGTACTTC | CASSLVRVQETQYF | - | TRBJ2-5 | TRBV7-9 | -
TGCGCCAGCAGCTTGGACTTACCGGGGGGCTACAATGAGCAGTTCTTC | CASSLDLPGGYNEQFF | TRBD2 | TRBJ2-1 | TRBV5-1 | -
TGTGCCAGCAGCTATAGCGACACGTTATACGAGCAGTACTTC | CASSYSDTLYEQYF | - | TRBJ2-7 | TRBV5-6 | -
TGTGCCAGCAGCTTCGGGACACCCGTCTACGAGCAGTACTTC | CASSFGTPVYEQYF | - | TRBJ2-7 | TRBV5-6 | few
TGCAGTGCTACCCCCAGGGTCGATCTGTTCTTC | CSATPRVDLFF | - | TRBJ2-1 | TRBV20-1 | few
TGTGCCAGCAGCTTACGGGGGTATGAGCAGTTCTTC | CASSLRGYEQFF | - | TRBJ2-1 | TRBV7-8 | -
TGTGCCAGCAGCTTGGGAGGGCTGCTTGAGCAGTTCTTC | CASSLGGLLEQFF | - | TRBJ2-1 | TRBV5-6 | -
TGTGCCAGCAGCGTAGTAGGCCTAGCGGGGGTCACAGATACGCAGTATTTT | CASSVVGLAGVTDTQYF | TRBD2 | TRBJ2-3 | TRBV9 | -
TGCGCCAGCAGCCAAGTTGGCTCCAGGGGGGAAGGCACCGGGGAGCTGTTTTTT | CASSQVGSRGEGTGELFF | - | TRBJ2-2 | TRBV4-1 | -
TGTGCTAGTGGTTTGTCCGTTGTAGATACGCAGTATTTT | CASGLSVVDTQYF | - | TRBJ2-3 | TRBV12-5 | -
TGTGCCAGCAGTTTATTGGGACAGGGTTTCCAAAAACTGTTTTTT | CASSLLGQGFQKLFF | TRBD1 | TRBJ1-4 | TRBV27 | -
TGCGCCAGCAGCTCAATAGCGGGGGGGCGTGACACCGGGGAGCTGTTTTTT | CASSSIAGGRDTGELFF | TRBD2 | TRBJ2-2 | TRBV5-1 | -
TGTGCCAGCAGCGCGGGACAGGGGGCGACAACTAATGAAAAACTGTTTTTT | CASSAGQGATTNEKLFF | TRBD1 | TRBJ1-4 | TRBV5-4 | -
TGTGCCAGCAGATATAGGGGTCCCGGACAGGGTGATGAGCAGTTCTTC | CASRYRGPGQGDEQFF | TRBD1 | TRBJ2-1 | TRBV7-2 | -
TGTGCCAGCAGCTTAAATAGCGGGTACGAGCAGTACTTC | CASSLNSGYEQYF | TRBD2 | TRBJ2-7 | TRBV11-2 | -
TGTGCCAGCAGTTTACAAATGAACTATGGCTACACCTTC | CASSLQMNYGYTF | - | TRBJ1-2 | TRBV6-5 | -
TGTGCCAGCAGTCGTTCAACGGGTTCACTTTGGAACACTGAAGCTTTCTTT | CASSRSTGSLWNTEAFF | - | TRBJ1-1 | TRBV27 | -
TGTGCCAGCAGTTCCGGACAGCATAATTCACCCCTCCACTTT | CASSSGQHNSPLHF | - | TRBJ1-6 | TRBV27 | -
TGTGCCAGCAGCCTGGACAGGGGGGGATCTTGGGACAATCAGCCCCAGCATTTT | CASSLDRGGSWDNQPQHF | TRBD1 | TRBJ1-5 | TRBV4-2 | once
TGTGCCATCAGTGAAGTACGCGGGGTGGATGCTTTCTTT | CAISEVRGVDAFF | - | TRBJ1-1 | TRBV10-3 | once
TGTGCCAGCAGCGGAACAGGGTCTTCTCAGCCCCAGCATTTT | CASSGTGSSQPQHF | - | TRBJ1-5 | TRBV9 | -
TGTGCCAGCAGCGTAGGGCAATACAATCAGCCCCAGCATTTT | CASSVGQYNQPQHF | - | TRBJ1-5 | TRBV9 | few
TGTGCCAGCACCAGGGCTAATGAAAAACTGTTTTTT | CASTRANEKLFF | - | TRBJ1-4 | TRBV2 | -
TGTGCCAGCAGCCTCGGGACTAGCGGGGGGTTGACCTACGAGCAGTACTTC | CASSLGTSGGLTYEQYF | TRBD2 | TRBJ2-7 | TRBV4-2 | -
TGTGCCATCAGCCCCCGGACAGGGGGCAGCGACACTGAAGCTTTCTTT | CAISPRTGGSDTEAFF | TRBD1 | TRBJ1-1 | TRBV10-3 | -
TGCGCCAGCAGCCACGACAGGAACTATGGCTACACCTTC | CASSHDRNYGYTF | - | TRBJ1-2 | TRBV4-3 | few